This TCR beta chain was sequenced in a study of cytomegalovirus exposure and HLA in healthy donors. The study ran its PCR with 60 Vbeta and 13 Jbeta primers. Measured with immunoSEQ multiplex PCR; TCRdb has only the in-frame clones, and not every one. This sample has tens of thousands of clones; about 80% occur once, and the top ten carry under 9%. Comments on this clone: What it recognizes is unknown.

The CDR3 runs 16 residues. From germline, CDR1 is SEHNR and CDR2 FQNEAQ (reference sequence). Germline trimming cut 5 bases from V and 0 bases from J; bases unmatched to any gene: 5. General study results and limits: The study labeled roughly 160 TCR beta chains cytomegalovirus-associated. TCR beta V segments were, for the most part, productive about 90% or about 30% of the time in an earlier analysis.

In nominal health when sampled, donors likely had unrecorded immune exposures nonetheless. Material: PBMCs. This TCR came from a man aged 60-69 years in good health and CMV-seropositive. This chain joins TRBV7-9 and TRBJ1-5; TRBD1 aligns across 9 bases. Here the CDR3 reads CASSPGTGLSNQPQHF. The CDR3 bases are TGTGCCAGCAGCCCCGGGACAGGGCTTAGCAATCAGCCCCAGCATTTT.